The 3 T cell receptor beta chains reported below all come from one sample, sequenced in a study of cytomegalovirus exposure and HLA in healthy donors. 60 Vbeta and 13 Jbeta primers were used in PCR. Clones were read by immunoSEQ multiplex PCR, and TCRdb kept only the in-frame ones, dropping some. Here the sample spans some 150,000 clones, roughly 80% being singletons. The sequencing input was PBMCs. The receptors originated from a young woman in good health and CMV-seronegative.

This clone appeared a few times. The gene calls are TRBV6-5 and TRBJ2-2, with TRBD2 identical over 11 bases. Germline V gives CDR1 MNHEY, CDR2 SVGAGI. V shed 2 bases and J 5 bases; nucleotides not matched to a gene: 1. This CDR3 has 15 amino acids. The CDR3 DNA reads TGTGCCAGCAGTTACGGACTAGCGGGTACCGGGGAGCTGTTTTTT. Encoded protein: CASSYGLAGTGELFF.

This clone was seen only a few times. This CDR3 is CASSRLRRGTGINEQFF. The CDR3 bases are TGTGCCAGCAGCCGCTTACGACGCGGGACAGGAATCAATGAGCAGTTCTTC. The V and J genes are TRBV7-8 and TRBJ2-1; TRBD1 matches 8 bases. Germline lookup yields CDR1 SGHVS and CDR2 FQNEAQ. V lost 5 bases, J lost 6 bases, and 15 bases stayed unmatched. The CDR3 extends over 17 amino acids.

This clone was recorded a few times. This chain connects TRBV9 to TRBJ1-5; 8 positions agree with TRBD1. The CDR3 has 15 amino acids. The V segment lost 3 bases and the J segment 6 bases; nucleotides outside the gene matches: 8. CDR1 and CDR2 from the germline V gene are SGDLS and YYNGEE. CDR3 in amino acids: CASSAAGGSGQPQHF. For the CDR3, the DNA is TGTGCCAGCAGCGCAGCAGGGGGCTCAGGTCAGCCCCAGCATTTT.